This paragraph covers one T cell receptor beta chain sequence. Antigen specificity is unknown. These data come from a study of T cell repertoires in cytomegalovirus infection. Study-level information: An indication of both CMV infection and matching HLA type came from public TCR beta signatures.

Study conclusions and caveats: Pooled public TCR beta family frequency picked out CMV carriers with the relevant HLA.

CDR3 size: 14 residues. With 6 bases removed from V and 3 bases from J, the gap between germline ends came to 14 bases. Germline V gene lookup returns CDR1 SGHTA and CDR2 FQGTGA. TCRdb called the reads again in MiXCR, with one record for every CDR3 protein. The sample has 800,000 to 950,000 distinct CDR3 sequences, around a third seen once. This TCR was sampled from a human donor in good health (CMV status not recorded). Some clones in this sample may be carry-over from other donors' samples. Specimen: cultured CD8+ T cells from PBMCs, collected from culture after CMV antigen stimulation. V is TRBV7-3 and J is TRBJ1-1, with a possible D match to TRBD1 (5 bases). This chain's CDR3 is CASRRPGGDTEAFF. DNA of the CDR3: TGTGCCAGCAGAAGGCCCGGAGGGGACACTGAAGCTTTCTTT.